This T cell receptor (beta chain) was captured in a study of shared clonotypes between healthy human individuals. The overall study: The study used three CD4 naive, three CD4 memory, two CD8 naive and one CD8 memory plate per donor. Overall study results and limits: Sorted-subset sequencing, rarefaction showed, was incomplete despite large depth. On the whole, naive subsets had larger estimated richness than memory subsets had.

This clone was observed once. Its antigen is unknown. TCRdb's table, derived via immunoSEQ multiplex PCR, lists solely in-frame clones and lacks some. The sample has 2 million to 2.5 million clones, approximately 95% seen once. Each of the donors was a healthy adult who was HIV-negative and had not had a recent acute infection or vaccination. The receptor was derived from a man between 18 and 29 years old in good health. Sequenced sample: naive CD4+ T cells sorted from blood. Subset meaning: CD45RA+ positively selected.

CDR3 nucleotides: TGTGCCTGGAGTAGACAGGGTCGAAATTCACCCCTCCACTTT. Its translation is CAWSRQGRNSPLHF. V is TRBV30 and J is TRBJ1-6, with TRBD1 identical over 7 bases. V gave up 2 bases and J gave up 7 bases; unmatched junction bases: 5. There are 14 residues in the CDR3. Germline-derived CDR1 and CDR2 are GTSNPN and SVGIG (reference sequence).